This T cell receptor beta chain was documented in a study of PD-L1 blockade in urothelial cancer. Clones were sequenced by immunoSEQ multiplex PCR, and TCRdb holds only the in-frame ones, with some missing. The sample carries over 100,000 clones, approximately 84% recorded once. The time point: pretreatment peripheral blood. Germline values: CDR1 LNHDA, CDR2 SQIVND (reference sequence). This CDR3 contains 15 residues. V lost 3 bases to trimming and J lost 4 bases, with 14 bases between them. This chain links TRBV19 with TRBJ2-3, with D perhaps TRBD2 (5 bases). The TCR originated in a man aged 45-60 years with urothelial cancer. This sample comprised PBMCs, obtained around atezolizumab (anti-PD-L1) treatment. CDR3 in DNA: TGTGCCAGTAGTATCCCCGGGATATCAGCAGATACGCAGTATTTT. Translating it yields CASSIPGISADTQYF.